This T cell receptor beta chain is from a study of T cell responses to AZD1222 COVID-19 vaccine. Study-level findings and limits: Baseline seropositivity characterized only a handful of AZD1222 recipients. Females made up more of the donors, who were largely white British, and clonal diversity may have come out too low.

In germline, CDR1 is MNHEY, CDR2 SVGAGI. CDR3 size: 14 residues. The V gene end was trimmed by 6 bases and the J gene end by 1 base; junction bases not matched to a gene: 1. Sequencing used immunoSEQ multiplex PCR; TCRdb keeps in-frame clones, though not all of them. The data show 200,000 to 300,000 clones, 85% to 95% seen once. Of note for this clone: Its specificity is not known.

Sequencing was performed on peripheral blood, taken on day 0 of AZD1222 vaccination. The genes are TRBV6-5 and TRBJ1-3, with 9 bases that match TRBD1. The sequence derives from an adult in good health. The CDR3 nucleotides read TGTGCCAGCAGGGGGACAGGGTCTGGAAACACCATATATTTT. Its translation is CASRGTGSGNTIYF.